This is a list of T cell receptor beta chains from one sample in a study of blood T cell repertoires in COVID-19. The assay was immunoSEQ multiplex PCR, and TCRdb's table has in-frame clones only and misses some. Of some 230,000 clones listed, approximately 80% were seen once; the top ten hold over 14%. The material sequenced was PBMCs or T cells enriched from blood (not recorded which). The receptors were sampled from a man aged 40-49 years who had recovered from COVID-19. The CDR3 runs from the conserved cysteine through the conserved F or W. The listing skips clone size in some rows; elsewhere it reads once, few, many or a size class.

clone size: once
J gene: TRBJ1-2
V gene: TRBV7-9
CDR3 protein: CASSFAGLPNYGYTF

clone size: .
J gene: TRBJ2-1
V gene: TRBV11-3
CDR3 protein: CASSPGLAYNEQFF

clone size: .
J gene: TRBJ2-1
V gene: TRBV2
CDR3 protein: CASSEGLANLPFEQFF

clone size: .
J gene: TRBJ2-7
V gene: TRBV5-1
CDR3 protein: CASSLGGQGTAYEQYF

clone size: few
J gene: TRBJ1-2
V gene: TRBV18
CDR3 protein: CASSPKTGPYTF

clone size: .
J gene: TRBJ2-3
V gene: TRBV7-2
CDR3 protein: CASSLVGQGPQYF

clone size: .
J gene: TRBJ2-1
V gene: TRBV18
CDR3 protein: CASSPEGVGNEQFF

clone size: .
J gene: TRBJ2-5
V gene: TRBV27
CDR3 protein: CASSLDREETQYF

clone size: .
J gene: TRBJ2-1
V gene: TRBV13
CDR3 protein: CASSFAGPDEQFF

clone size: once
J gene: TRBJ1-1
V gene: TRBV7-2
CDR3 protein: CASSSHRENTEAFF

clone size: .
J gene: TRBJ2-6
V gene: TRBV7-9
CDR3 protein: CASSHGGRDLSGANVLTF

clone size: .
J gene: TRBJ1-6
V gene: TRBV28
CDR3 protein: CASSLITGDSPLHF

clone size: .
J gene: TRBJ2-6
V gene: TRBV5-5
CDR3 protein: CASSQLGQTSGANVLTF

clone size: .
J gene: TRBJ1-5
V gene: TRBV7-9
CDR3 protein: CASSSPGGNQPQHF

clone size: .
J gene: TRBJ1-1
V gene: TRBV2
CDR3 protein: CASSARDKNTEAFF

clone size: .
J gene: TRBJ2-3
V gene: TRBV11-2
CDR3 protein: CASSPFLAGASTDTQYF

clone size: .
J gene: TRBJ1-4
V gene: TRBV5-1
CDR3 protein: CASTAAGNEKLFF

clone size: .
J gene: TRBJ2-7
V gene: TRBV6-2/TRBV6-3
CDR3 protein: CASSSPRQGTYEQYF

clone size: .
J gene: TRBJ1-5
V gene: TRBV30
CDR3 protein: CAWSTQGPRPQHF

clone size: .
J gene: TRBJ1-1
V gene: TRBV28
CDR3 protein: CASSLPSDLRRPEAFF

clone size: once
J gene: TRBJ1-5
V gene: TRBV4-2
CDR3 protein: CASSRTGDGNQPQHF

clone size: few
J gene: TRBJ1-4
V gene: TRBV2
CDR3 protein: CASLSTGGNEKLFF

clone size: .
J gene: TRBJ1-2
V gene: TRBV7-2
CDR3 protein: CASSLVWTGGGYTF

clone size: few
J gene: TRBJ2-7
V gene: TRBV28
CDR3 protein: CASSTGFPFSYEQYF

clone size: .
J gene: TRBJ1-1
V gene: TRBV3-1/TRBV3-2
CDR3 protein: CASSQVGTLNTEAFF

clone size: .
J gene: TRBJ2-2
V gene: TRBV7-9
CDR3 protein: CASSWGEINTGELFF

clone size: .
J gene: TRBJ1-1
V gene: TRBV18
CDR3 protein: CASSPPGSEAFF

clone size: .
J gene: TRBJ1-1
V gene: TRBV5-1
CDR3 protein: CASSQGQGARVNTEAFF

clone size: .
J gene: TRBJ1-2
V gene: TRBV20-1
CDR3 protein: CSASRGAIYGYTF

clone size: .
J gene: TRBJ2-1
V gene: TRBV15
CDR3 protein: CATSRNDGGGEFF

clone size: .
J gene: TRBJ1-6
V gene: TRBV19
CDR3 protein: CASSPTRNSPLHF

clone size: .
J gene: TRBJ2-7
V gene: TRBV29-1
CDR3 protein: CSAEQDSSYEQYF

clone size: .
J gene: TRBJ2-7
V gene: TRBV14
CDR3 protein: CASSQGRSSYEQYF

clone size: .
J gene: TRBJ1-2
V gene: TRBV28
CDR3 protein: CASSPPRGGYTF

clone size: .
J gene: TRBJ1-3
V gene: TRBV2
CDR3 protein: CASSERTGRNTIYF

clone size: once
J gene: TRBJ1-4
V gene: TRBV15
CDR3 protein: CATSRAAGEKLFF

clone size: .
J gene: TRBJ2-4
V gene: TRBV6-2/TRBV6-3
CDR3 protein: CASSHRGRGVPTSNIQYF

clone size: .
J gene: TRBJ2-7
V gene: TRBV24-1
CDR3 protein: CATTDFTRQYF

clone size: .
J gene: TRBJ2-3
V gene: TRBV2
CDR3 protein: CASSAGSPTDTQYF

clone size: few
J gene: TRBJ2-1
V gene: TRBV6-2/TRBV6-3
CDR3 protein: CASSLGLAVYNEQFF

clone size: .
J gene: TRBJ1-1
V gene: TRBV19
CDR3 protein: CASIPHSTGVGTEAFF

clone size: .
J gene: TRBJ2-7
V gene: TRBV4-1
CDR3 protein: CASSPRDIGTYEQYF

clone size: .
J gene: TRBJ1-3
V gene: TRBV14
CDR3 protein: CASSQDRRPIDSSGNTIYF

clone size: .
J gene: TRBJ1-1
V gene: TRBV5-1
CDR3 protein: CASSYSFMNTEAFF

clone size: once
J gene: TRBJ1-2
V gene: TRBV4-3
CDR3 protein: CASSQEGFGQGNGYTF

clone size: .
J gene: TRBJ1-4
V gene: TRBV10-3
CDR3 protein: CAISEKNRADEKLFF

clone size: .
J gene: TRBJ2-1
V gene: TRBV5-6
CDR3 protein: CASSSGRGSYNEQFF

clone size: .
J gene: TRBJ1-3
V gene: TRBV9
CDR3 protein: CASSVDPATYSGNTIYF

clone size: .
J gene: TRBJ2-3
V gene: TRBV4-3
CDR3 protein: CASSPGLGGEDTQYF

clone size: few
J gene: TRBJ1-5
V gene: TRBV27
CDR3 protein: CASSFLQGNQPQHF

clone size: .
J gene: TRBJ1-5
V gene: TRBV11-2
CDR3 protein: CASSLAGGQPQHF

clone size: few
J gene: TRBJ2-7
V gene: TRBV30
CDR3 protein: CAWSVWLAGKYEQYF

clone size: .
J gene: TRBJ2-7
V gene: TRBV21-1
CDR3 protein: CASTLFFEQYF